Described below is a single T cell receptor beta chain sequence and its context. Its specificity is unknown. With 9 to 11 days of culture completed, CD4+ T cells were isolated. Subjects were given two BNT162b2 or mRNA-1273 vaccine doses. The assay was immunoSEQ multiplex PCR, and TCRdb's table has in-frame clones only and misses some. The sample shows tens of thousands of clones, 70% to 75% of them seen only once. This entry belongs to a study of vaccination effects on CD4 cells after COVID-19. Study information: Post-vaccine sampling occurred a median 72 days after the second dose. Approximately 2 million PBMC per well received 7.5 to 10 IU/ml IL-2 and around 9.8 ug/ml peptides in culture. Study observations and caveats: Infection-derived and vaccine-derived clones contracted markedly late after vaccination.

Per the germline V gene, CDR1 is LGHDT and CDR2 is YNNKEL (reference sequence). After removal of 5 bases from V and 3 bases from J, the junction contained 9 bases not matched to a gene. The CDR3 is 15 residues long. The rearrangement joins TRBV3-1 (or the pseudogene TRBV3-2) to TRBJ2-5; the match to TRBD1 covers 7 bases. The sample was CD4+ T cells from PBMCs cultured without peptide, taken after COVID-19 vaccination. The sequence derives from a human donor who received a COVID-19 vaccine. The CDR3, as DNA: TGTGCCAGCAGCTTCCGACGGGGACAGAAAGAGACCCAGTACTTC. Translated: CASSFRRGQKETQYF.